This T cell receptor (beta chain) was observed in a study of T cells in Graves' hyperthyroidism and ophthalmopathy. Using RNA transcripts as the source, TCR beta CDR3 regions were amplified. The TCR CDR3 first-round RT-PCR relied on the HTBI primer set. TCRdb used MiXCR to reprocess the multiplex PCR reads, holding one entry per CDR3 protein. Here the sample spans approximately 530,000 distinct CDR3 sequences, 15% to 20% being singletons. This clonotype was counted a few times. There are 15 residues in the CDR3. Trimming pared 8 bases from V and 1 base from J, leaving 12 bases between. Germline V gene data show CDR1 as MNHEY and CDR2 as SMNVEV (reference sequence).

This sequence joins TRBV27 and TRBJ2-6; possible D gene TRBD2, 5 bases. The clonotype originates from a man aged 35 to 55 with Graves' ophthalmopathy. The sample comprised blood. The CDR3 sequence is CASSVSGSGANVLTF. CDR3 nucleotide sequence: TGTGCCAGCTCCGTGTCGGGGTCTGGGGCCAACGTCCTGACTTTC.